The present TCR beta chain was sequenced within a study of beta chain features in type 1 diabetes. Study context: The examined sorted cells totaled about 110 million across samples.

The table lists this clone with a few counts. Every isolated RNA sample was fully reverse transcribed, so sequencing captured expressed TCRB transcripts. The data were produced by immunoSEQ multiplex PCR, yet TCRdb's version contains in-frame clones alone and is incomplete. This table has roughly 180,000 clones, around 13% appearing once. The V and J ends lost 4 bases and 2 bases respectively, with 7 bases between them. Germline values: CDR1 KGHSH, CDR2 LQKENI. The CDR3 has 13 amino acids. V gene TRBV18 combines with J gene TRBJ2-3; D unresolved. Sequenced input: central memory CD4+ T cells from blood. The source is a woman under 30 in good health. In nucleotides, the CDR3 is TGTGCCAGCTCACTAGACTCCACAGATACGCAGTATTTT. Translated, it gives CASSLDSTDTQYF.